This record concerns one TCR beta chain sequence. The data stem from a study of beta chain features in type 1 diabetes. The authors reverse transcribed all of the isolated RNA, so sequencing captured expressed TCRB transcripts. Generated by immunoSEQ multiplex PCR, the TCRdb table keeps only in-frame clones and is missing some. This table holds fewer than 400,000 clones, 6.5% to 10% found once. This CDR3 is built from 17 residues. V lost 0 bases and J 0 bases, leaving 12 bases between the germline ends. Germline CDR1 and CDR2: SGDLS and YYNGEE. Material: central memory CD4+ T cells from blood. The V and J genes are TRBV9 and TRBJ2-2, with D perhaps TRBD2 (5 bases). This receptor was identified in a woman under 30 in good health. The CDR3 spells CASSVGGSSSNTGELFF. CDR3 DNA: TGTGCCAGCAGCGTAGGAGGGTCTTCTTCGAACACCGGGGAGCTGTTTTTT.